This T cell receptor beta chain was identified in a study of blood T cell repertoires in COVID-19. V was cut by 7 bases and J by 1 base, with 11 bases left in between. The CDR3 is 15 residues long. CDR1 is SGHNT, CDR2 YENEEA, per germline. Libraries were prepared by immunoSEQ multiplex PCR; TCRdb keeps only in-frame clonotypes and omits some of them. The sample consists of approximately 89,000 clones, 75% to 90% of them appearing once. The genes are TRBV11-3 and TRBJ1-6; a weak D match, TRBD1 (5 bases). The sample comprised peripheral blood. The sequence came from a human donor in a cohort sampled during active COVID-19. CDR3 protein: CASTLGRSYNSPLHF. Here the CDR3 DNA reads TGTGCCAGCACCCTGGGGCGGTCCTATAATTCACCCCTCCACTTT.